This is a list of T cell receptor beta chains from one sample in a study of early T cells in non-severe SARS-CoV-2 infection. Each CDR3 protein gets one entry after TCRdb re-called the 5' RACE reads with MiXCR. The sample records some 80,000 distinct CDR3 sequences, approximately 15% being singletons. The sample taken for sequencing was whole blood. The receptors shown here come from an adult who was a healthcare worker with PCR-confirmed SARS-CoV-2 infection or an uninfected control (not recorded which). CDR3s include the opening cysteine and the closing phenylalanine or tryptophan. The order of the fields is clone size, V gene, J gene, D gene, CDR3 length, CDR3 protein, CDR3 DNA. A D gene is named only where the DNA matches it firmly. Clone size, where shown, is once, few, many, or a class for clones that have expanded.

once	TRBV10-3	TRBJ1-1	.	12	CAIGNRNTEAFF	TGTGCCATCGGGAACAGAAACACTGAAGCTTTCTTT
many	TRBV20-1	TRBJ1-5	TRBD1	15	CSATTGGALNQPQHF	TGCAGTGCCACAACAGGGGGCGCTTTGAATCAGCCCCAGCATTTT
many	TRBV6-1	TRBJ1-3	.	13	CASSGYRADTIYF	TGTGCCAGCAGTGGTTACAGGGCTGACACCATATATTTT
.	TRBV29-1	TRBJ1-1	.	11	CSVLWQLEAFF	TGCAGCGTTTTGTGGCAGCTTGAAGCTTTCTTT
.	TRBV3-1	TRBJ2-3	.	13	CASSPRLVDTQYF	TGTGCCAGCAGCCCGCGACTAGTCGATACGCAGTATTTT
few	TRBV5-1	TRBJ2-3	.	15	CASSFLTGSTDTQYF	TGCGCCAGCAGCTTTCTTACTGGAAGCACAGATACGCAGTATTTT
many	TRBV10-3	TRBJ1-5	.	15	CASRRGQDSNQPQHF	TGTGCCTCGCGGAGAGGACAAGATAGCAATCAGCCCCAGCATTTT
few	TRBV19	TRBJ1-2	.	16	CASSIWTQGLLYGYTF	TGTGCCAGTAGTATATGGACCCAGGGCCTTCTTTATGGCTACACCTTC
few	TRBV7-8	TRBJ2-7	.	15	CASSLFPRAEDEQYF	TGTGCCAGCAGCTTATTCCCCAGGGCAGAAGACGAGCAGTACTTC
.	TRBV4-3	TRBJ2-1	.	15	CASSPQPNSPTKQFF	TGCGCCAGCAGCCCTCAGCCGAACTCCCCGACGAAGCAGTTCTTC
few	TRBV10-3	TRBJ1-6	TRBD1	15	CAISEWQGANSPLHF	TGTGCCATCAGTGAGTGGCAGGGGGCTAATTCACCCCTCCACTTT
few	TRBV12-3/TRBV12-4	TRBJ1-1	.	11	CASSKAGEAFF	TGTGCCAGCAGTAAAGCAGGGGAAGCTTTCTTT
.	TRBV29-1	TRBJ1-2	.	12	CSVVGQAYGYTF	TGCAGCGTTGTAGGCCAGGCCTATGGCTACACCTTC
many	TRBV11-2	TRBJ2-2	TRBD2	16	CASRRLAGGSAGELFF	TGTGCCAGCAGACGACTAGCGGGGGGCTCGGCCGGGGAGCTGTTTTTT
many	TRBV6-6	TRBJ1-4	.	15	CASSPTQGYLEKLFF	TGTGCCAGCAGTCCAACCCAGGGATATCTTGAAAAACTGTTTTTT
many	TRBV11-2	TRBJ2-5	.	15	CASSLDGGPGDTQYF	TGTGCCAGCAGCTTAGATGGCGGGCCGGGGGACACCCAGTACTTC
.	TRBV6-6	TRBJ2-3	TRBD1	15	CASRGQGRPLDTQYF	TGTGCCAGCAGGGGACAGGGGAGGCCCCTAGATACGCAGTATTTT
.	TRBV20-1	TRBJ2-5	TRBD1	13	CSSDRGQGETQYF	TGCAGTTCGGACAGGGGGCAGGGAGAGACCCAGTACTTC
few	TRBV10-3	TRBJ1-2	.	15	CAIMPSGLPYYGYTF	TGTGCCATCATGCCATCGGGGCTCCCATACTATGGCTACACCTTC
few	TRBV2	TRBJ2-7	.	16	CARFVRQPSGVYEQYF	TGTGCCCGGTTCGTCAGACAGCCCTCCGGAGTGTACGAGCAGTACTTC
.	TRBV12-3/TRBV12-4	TRBJ2-7	.	13	CASSPGGFYEQYF	TGTGCCAGCAGTCCAGGGGGGTTCTACGAGCAGTACTTC
.	TRBV11-2	TRBJ2-3	.	15	CASSLDRQGTDTQYF	TGTGCCAGCAGCTTAGATCGGCAGGGCACAGATACGCAGTATTTT
.	TRBV11-2	TRBJ1-2	.	14	CASSLGGYHYGYTF	TGTGCCAGCAGCTTGGGGGGATATCACTATGGCTACACCTTC
many	TRBV11-2	TRBJ2-2	TRBD1	17	CASSLEVTGTNTGELFF	TGTGCCAGCAGCTTAGAAGTGACAGGGACGAACACCGGGGAGCTGTTTTTT